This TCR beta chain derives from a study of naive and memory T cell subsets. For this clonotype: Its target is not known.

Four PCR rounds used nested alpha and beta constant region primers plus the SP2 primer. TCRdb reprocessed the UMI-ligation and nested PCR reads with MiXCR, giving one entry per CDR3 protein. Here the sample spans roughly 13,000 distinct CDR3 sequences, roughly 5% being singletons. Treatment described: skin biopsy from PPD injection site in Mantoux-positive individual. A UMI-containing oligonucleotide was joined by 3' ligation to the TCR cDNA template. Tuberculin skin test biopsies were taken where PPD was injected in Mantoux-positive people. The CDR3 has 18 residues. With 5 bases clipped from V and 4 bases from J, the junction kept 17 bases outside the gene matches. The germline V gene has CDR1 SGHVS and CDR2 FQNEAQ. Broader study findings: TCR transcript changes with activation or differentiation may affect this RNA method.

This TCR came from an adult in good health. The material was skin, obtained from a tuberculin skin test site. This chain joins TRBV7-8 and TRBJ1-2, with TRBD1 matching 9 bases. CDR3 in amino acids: CASSPRGHRGLKGYGYTF. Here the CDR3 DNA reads TGTGCCAGCAGCCCGAGGGGACACAGGGGGCTAAAAGGCTATGGCTACACCTTC.